These T cell receptor beta chains were read from a single sample in a study of T cell responses to AZD1222 COVID-19 vaccine. Data came from immunoSEQ multiplex PCR; TCRdb stores just in-frame clones and leaves some out. The sample lists about 120,000 clones, about nine tenths seen once, with 13% to 15% in the top ten. The sequencing used peripheral blood, collected on day 0 of AZD1222 vaccination. The receptors here all came from an adult in good health. CDR3s include the opening cysteine and the closing phenylalanine or tryptophan. The order of the fields is V gene, clone size, CDR3 length, D gene, J gene, CDR3 DNA, CDR3 protein. A D gene is named only where the DNA matches it firmly. The size field is filled for only some rows; it gives once, few, many or a size class.

>TRBV27|NA|14|NA|TRBJ1-1
TGTGCCAGCAGTTTATCGTCAGGAGTCACTGAAGCTTTCTTT
CASSLSSGVTEAFF
>TRBV4-1|NA|16|NA|TRBJ1-1
TGCGCCAGCAGCCTAGCCCGCAGGGAACTGAACACTGAAGCTTTCTTT
CASSLARRELNTEAFF
>TRBV7-8|NA|13|NA|TRBJ2-4
TGTGCCAGCAGCTTAGTCGAGAAGAACATTCAGTACTTC
CASSLVEKNIQYF
>TRBV30|once|14|NA|TRBJ1-2
TGTGCCTGGAGTGGGGGGGAGGGGGTCTATGGCTACACCTTC
CAWSGGEGVYGYTF
>TRBV3-1/TRBV3-2|NA|16|TRBD2|TRBJ2-1
TGTGCCAGCAGCCCCAGAGGTGGAGCGGGGGGGGATGAGCAGTTCTTC
CASSPRGGAGGDEQFF
>TRBV6-5|few|16|NA|TRBJ1-2
TGTGCCAGCAGTTACTCGTTGGCAGGCGCTAACTATGGCTACACCTTC
CASSYSLAGANYGYTF
>TRBV28|NA|15|NA|TRBJ2-2
TGTGCCAGCAGTTTGGTGAGGAGCATAATCGGGGAGCTGTTTTTT
CASSLVRSIIGELFF
>TRBV11-2|once|14|TRBD1|TRBJ2-1
TGTGCCAGCAGTTCGGGACAGGGGACCCATGAGCAGTTCTTC
CASSSGQGTHEQFF
>TRBV4-1|NA|17|NA|TRBJ1-2
TGCGCCAGCAGCCCATCGGACCCTTTCCAAAGGAGTCAGGGCTACACCTTC
CASSPSDPFQRSQGYTF
>TRBV28|NA|14|NA|TRBJ1-6
TGTGCCAGCAGTTTATCTCGCAATTATTCACCCCTCCACTTT
CASSLSRNYSPLHF
>TRBV2|NA|16|TRBD2|TRBJ2-1
TGTGCCAGCAGGGAGGTTAGGGCGGGAGAGGGGAATGAGCAGTTCTTC
CASREVRAGEGNEQFF
>TRBV9|NA|20|TRBD2|TRBJ2-2
TGTGCCAGCAGCGCGCCAAAGGGAACGGGACTAGCGGGGGTCACCGGGGAGCTGTTTTTT
CASSAPKGTGLAGVTGELFF
>TRBV9|NA|15|NA|TRBJ1-1
TGTGCCAGCAGTGACTCAACAGGCCGGGGGGCTGAAGCTTTCTTT
CASSDSTGRGAEAFF
>TRBV6-5|NA|14|NA|TRBJ1-4
TGTGCCAGCAGTTACGGCAGGTCTAATGAAAAACTGTTTTTT
CASSYGRSNEKLFF
>TRBV10-3|NA|17|NA|TRBJ1-2
TGTGCCATCTCCCAAGAGGGGGGAACCACCCCTAACTATGGCTACACCTTC
CAISQEGGTTPNYGYTF
>TRBV27|NA|15|TRBD1|TRBJ1-1
TGTGCCAGCAGTTCTCCAGGGGGCTTAGACACTGAAGCTTTCTTT
CASSSPGGLDTEAFF
>TRBV19|NA|17|NA|TRBJ1-1
TGTGCCAGTAGTATACTTACAAGGAGGGACCCTGGGACTGAAGCTTTCTTT
CASSILTRRDPGTEAFF
>TRBV21-1|NA|12|NA|TRBJ1-1
TGTGCCAGCGGGATCCCCGGACCGGAGGCTTTCTTT
CASGIPGPEAFF
>TRBV9|NA|16|NA|TRBJ1-2
TGTGCCAGCAGCGTAGGGACCCGCCTAGAACACTATGGCTACACCTTC
CASSVGTRLEHYGYTF
>TRBV30|NA|15|TRBD1|TRBJ1-1
TGTGCCTGGAAAAAGGGGGCGCATAGTAACACTGAAGCTTTCTTT
CAWKKGAHSNTEAFF
>TRBV9|NA|16|TRBD2|TRBJ2-3
TGTGCCAGCAGCGTGGGTGGCGGGGGGTTTTCAGATACGCAGTATTTT
CASSVGGGGFSDTQYF
>TRBV7-2|NA|16|TRBD2|TRBJ2-1
TGTGCCAGCAGCTTAGTAGGTAGCGGGAGGTACAATGAGCAGTTCTTC
CASSLVGSGRYNEQFF
>TRBV27|NA|15|NA|TRBJ2-5
TGTGCCAGCAAATTCGGAGGATTGGTCGGGGAGACCCAGTACTTC
CASKFGGLVGETQYF
>TRBV27|once|13|NA|TRBJ1-5
TGTGCCAGCAGTTCTAACTCAGTGTCGCCCCAGCATTTT
CASSSNSVSPQHF
>TRBV13|NA|14|NA|TRBJ2-7
TGTGCCAGCAGCGGACCCGGGGCCTCCTACGAGCAGTACTTC
CASSGPGASYEQYF
>TRBV7-9|NA|15|NA|TRBJ2-2
TGTGCCAGCAGCACCACTGGACTGGGGATACGGGAGCTGTTTTTT
CASSTTGLGIRELFF
>TRBV13|NA|19|NA|TRBJ1-5
TGTGCCAGCAGCTTAAAGGGACGTGGGCCTAGGTATAGCAATCAGCCCCAGCATTTT
CASSLKGRGPRYSNQPQHF
>TRBV19|NA|14|TRBD1|TRBJ2-2
TGTGCCAGTAGCCCGGGACAGGGGGCCGGGGAGCTGTTTTTT
CASSPGQGAGELFF